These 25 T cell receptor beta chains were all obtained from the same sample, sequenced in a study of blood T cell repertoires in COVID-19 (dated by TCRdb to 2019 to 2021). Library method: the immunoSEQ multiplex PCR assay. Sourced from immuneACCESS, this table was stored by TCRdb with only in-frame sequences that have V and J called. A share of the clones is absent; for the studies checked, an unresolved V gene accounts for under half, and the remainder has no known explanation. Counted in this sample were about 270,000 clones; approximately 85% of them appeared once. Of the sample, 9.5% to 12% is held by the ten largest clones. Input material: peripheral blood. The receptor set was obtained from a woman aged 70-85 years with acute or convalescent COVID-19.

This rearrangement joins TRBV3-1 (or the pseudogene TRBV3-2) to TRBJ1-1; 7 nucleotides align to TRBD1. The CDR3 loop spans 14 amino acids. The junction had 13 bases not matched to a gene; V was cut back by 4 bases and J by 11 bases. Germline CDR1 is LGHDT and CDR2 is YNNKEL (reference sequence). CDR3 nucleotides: TGTGCCAGCAGCCTAGTCAGGGGGGAGCGGTCCGCTTTCTTT. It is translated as CASSLVRGERSAFF.

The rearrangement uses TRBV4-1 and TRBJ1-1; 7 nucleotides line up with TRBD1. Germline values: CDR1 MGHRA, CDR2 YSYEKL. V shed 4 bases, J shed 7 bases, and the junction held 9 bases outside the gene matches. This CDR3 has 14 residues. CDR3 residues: CASSREEGQYEAFF. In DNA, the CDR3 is TGCGCCAGCAGCCGAGAAGAGGGACAGTATGAAGCTTTCTTT.

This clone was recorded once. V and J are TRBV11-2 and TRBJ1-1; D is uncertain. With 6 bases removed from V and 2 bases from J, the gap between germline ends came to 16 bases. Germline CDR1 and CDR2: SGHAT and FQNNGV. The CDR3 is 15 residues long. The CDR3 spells CASRNRGTANTEAFF. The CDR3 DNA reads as TGTGCCAGCAGGAATCGGGGAACAGCCAACACTGAAGCTTTCTTT.

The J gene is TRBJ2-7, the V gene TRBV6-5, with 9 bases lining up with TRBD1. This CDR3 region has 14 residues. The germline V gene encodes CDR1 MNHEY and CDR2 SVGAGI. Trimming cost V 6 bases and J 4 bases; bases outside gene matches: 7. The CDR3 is CASRRTGGEYEQYF. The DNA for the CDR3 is TGTGCCAGCAGACGCACAGGGGGCGAATACGAGCAGTACTTC.

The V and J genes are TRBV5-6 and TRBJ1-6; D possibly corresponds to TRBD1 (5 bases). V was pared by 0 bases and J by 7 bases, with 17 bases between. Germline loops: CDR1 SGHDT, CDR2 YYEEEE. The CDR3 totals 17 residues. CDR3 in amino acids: CASSLALQADGNSPLHF. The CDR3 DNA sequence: TGTGCCAGCAGCTTGGCCCTACAGGCCGACGGCAATTCACCCCTCCACTTT.

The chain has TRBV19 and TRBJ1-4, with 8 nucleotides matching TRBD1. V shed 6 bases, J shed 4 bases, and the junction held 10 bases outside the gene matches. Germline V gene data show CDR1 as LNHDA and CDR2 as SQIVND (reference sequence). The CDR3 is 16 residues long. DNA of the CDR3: TGTGCCAGTAGATCGCCCCGGACAGGGCGTAATGAAAAACTGTTTTTT. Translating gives CASRSPRTGRNEKLFF. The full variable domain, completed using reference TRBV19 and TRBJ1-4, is DGGITQSPKYLFRKEGQNVTLSCEQNLNHDAMYWYRQDPGQGLRLIYYSQIVNDFQKGDIAEGYSVSREKKESFPLTVTSAQKNPTAFYLCASRSPRTGRNEKLFFGSGTQLSVL.

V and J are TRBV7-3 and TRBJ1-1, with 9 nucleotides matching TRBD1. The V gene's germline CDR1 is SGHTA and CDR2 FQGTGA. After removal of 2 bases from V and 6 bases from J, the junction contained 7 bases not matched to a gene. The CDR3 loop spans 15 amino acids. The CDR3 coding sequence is TGTGCCAGCAGCTTAGTGGGACAGGGTCTATCTGAAGCTTTCTTT. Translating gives CASSLVGQGLSEAFF.

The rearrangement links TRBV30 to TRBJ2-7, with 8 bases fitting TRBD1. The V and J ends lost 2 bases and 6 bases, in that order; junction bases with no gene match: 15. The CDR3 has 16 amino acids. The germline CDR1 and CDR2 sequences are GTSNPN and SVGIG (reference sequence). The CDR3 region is CAWSLVTGVLRSEQYF. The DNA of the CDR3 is TGTGCCTGGAGTTTGGTGACAGGGGTTCTCCGCAGCGAGCAGTACTTC. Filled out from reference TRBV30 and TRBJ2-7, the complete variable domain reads SQTIHQWPATLVQPVGSPLSLECTVEGTSNPNLYWYRQAAGRGLQLLFYSVGIGQISSEVPQNLSASRPQDRQFILSSKKLLLSDSGFYLCAWSLVTGVLRSEQYFGPGTRLTVT.

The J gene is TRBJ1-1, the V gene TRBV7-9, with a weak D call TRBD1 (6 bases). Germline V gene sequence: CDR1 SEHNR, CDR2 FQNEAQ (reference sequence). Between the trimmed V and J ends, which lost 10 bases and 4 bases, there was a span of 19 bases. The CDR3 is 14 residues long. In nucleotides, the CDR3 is TGTGCCACCCGGAATCGGGGGGGCGGCACTGAAGCTTTCTTT. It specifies CATRNRGGGTEAFF.

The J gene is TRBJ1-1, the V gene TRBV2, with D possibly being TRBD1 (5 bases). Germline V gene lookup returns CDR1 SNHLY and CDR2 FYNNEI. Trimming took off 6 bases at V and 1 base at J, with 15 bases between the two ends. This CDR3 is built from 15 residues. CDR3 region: CASRSGGAPNTEAFF. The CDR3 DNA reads TGTGCCAGCAGGAGCGGAGGGGCCCCGAACACTGAAGCTTTCTTT.

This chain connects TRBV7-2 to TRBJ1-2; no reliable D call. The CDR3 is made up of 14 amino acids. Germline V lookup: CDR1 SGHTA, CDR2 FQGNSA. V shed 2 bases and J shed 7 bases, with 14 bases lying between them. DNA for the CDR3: TGTGCCAGCAGCTTACTCTTGACAATTTCTGGCTACACCTTC. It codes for CASSLLLTISGYTF.

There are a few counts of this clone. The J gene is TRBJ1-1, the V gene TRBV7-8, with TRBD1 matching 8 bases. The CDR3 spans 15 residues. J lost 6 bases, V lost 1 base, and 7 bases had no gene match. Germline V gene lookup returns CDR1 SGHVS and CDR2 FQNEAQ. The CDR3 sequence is CASSLVSRGQSEAFF. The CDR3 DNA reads TGTGCCAGCAGCTTAGTCTCCAGGGGGCAGTCTGAAGCTTTCTTT.

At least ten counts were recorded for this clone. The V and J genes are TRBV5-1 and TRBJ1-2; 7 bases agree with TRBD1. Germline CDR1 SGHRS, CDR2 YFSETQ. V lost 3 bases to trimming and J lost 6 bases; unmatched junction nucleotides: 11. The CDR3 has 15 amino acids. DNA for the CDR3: TGCGCCAGCAGCTCAGACCCCGGGACAGCTGATGGCTACACCTTC. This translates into CASSSDPGTADGYTF. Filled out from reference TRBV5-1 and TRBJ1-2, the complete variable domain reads KAGVTQTPRYLIKTRGQQVTLSCSPISGHRSVSWYQQTPGQGLQFLFEYFSETQRNKGNFPGRFSGRQFSNSRSEMNVSTLELGDSALYLCASSSDPGTADGYTFGSGTRLTVV.

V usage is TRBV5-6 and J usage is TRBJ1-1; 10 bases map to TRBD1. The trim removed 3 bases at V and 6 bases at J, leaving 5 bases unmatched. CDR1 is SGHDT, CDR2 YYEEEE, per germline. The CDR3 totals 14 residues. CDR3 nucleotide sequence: TGTGCCAGCAGCTGGACCGGGACAGGGGCTGAAGCTTTCTTT. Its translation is CASSWTGTGAEAFF.

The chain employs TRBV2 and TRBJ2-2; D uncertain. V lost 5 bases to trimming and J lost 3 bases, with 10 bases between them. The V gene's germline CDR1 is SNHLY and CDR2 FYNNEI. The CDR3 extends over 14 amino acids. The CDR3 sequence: CASSHLADTGELFF. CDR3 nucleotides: TGTGCCAGCAGTCACCTGGCGGACACCGGGGAGCTGTTTTTT.

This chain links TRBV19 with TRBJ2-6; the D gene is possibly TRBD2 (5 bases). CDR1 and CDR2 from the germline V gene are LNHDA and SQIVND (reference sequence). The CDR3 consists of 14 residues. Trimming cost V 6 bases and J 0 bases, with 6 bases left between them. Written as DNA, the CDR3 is TGTGCCAGTAGACTAGGCTCTGGGGCCAACGTCCTGACTTTC. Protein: CASRLGSGANVLTF.

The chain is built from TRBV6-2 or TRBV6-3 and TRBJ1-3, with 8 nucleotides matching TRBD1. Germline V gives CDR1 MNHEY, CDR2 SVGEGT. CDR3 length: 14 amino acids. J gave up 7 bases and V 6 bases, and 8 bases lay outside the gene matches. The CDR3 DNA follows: TGTGCCAGCAGCCCCGGACAGGGAGCGAACACCATATATTTT. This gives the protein CASSPGQGANTIYF.

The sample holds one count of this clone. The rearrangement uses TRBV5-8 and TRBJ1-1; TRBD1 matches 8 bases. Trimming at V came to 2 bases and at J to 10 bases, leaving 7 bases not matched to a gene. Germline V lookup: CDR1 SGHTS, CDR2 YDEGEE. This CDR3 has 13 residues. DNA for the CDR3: TGTGCCAGCAGCTTAATCAGGGGGCGCGGAGCTTTCTTT. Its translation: CASSLIRGRGAFF.

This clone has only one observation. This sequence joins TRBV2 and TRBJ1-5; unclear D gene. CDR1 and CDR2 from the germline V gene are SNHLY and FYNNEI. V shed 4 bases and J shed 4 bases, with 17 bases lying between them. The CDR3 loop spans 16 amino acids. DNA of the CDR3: TGTGCCAGCAGTGGGAGTTTACGAGGGTCGAATCAGCCCCAGCATTTT. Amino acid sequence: CASSGSLRGSNQPQHF.

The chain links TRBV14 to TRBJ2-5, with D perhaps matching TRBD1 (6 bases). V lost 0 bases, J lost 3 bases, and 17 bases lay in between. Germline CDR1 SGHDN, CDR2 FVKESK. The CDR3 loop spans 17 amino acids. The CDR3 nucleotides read TGTGCCAGCAGCCAAGAAGGATGGACAGAACCAAAAGAGACCCAGTACTTC. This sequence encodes CASSQEGWTEPKETQYF.

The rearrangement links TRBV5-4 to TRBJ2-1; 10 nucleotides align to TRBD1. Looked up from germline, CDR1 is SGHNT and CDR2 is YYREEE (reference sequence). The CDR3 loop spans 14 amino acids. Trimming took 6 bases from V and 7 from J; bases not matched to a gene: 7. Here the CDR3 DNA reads TGTGCCAGCATGTGGGACAGGGGAAAGAATGAGCAGTTCTTC. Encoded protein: CASMWDRGKNEQFF.

CDR3 in amino acids: CASSLFGSGGNEQYF. The CDR3, as DNA: TGCGCCAGCAGCTTGTTCGGTAGCGGGGGCAACGAGCAGTACTTC. The chain uses TRBV5-1 and TRBJ2-7, with 9 bases fitting TRBD2. Germline trimming cut 1 base from V and 5 bases from J; bases unmatched to any gene: 7. The V gene's germline CDR1 is SGHRS and CDR2 YFSETQ. The CDR3 contains 15 residues.

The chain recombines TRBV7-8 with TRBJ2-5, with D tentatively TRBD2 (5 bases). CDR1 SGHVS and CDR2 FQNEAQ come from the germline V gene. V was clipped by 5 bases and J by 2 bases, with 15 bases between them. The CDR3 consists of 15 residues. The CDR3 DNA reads TGTGCCAGCAGCCCCCGGGGTGGGGAGCAAGAGACCCAGTACTTC. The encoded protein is CASSPRGGEQETQYF. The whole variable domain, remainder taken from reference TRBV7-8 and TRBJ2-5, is GAGVSQSPRYKVAKRGQDVALRCDPISGHVSLFWYQQALGQGPEFLTYFQNEAQLDKSGLPSDRFFAERPEGSVSTLKIQRTQQEDSAVYLCASSPRGGEQETQYFGPGTRLLVL.

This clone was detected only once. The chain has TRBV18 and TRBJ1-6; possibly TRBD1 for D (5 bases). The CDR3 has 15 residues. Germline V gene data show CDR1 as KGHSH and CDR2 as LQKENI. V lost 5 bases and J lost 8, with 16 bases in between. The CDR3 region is CASSAVQGIDSPLHF. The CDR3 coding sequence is TGTGCCAGCTCAGCAGTGCAGGGTATCGATTCACCCCTCCACTTT.

The CDR3: CASSLDGSGANVLTF. CDR3 DNA: TGCGCCAGCAGCTTGGACGGTTCTGGGGCCAACGTCCTGACTTTC. The chain is built from TRBV5-1 and TRBJ2-6; no reliable D call. Germline CDR1 and CDR2: SGHRS and YFSETQ. V was pared by 0 bases and J by 1 base, with 5 bases between. CDR3 length: 15 amino acids.